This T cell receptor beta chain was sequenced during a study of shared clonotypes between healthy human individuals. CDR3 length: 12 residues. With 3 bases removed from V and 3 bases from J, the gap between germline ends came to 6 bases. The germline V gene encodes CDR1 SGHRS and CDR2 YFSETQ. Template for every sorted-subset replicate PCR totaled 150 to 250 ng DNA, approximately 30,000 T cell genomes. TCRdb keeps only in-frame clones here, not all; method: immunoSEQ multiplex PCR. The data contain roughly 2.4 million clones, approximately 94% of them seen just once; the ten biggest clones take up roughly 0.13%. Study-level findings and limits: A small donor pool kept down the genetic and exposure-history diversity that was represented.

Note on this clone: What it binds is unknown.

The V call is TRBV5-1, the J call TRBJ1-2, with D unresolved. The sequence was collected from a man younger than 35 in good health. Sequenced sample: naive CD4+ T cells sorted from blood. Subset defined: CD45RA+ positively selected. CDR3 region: CASSSSDYGYTF. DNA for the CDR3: TGCGCCAGCAGCTCCTCCGACTATGGCTACACCTTC.